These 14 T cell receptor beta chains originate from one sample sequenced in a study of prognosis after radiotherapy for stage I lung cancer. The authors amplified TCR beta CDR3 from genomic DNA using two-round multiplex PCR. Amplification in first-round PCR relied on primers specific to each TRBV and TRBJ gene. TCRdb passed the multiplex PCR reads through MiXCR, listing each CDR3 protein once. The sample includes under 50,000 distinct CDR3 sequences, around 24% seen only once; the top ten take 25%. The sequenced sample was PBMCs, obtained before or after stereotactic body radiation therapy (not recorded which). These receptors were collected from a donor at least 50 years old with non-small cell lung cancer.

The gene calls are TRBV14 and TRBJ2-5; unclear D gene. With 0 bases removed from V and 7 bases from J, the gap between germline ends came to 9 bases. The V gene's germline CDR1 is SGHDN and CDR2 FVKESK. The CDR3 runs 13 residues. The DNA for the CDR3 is TGTGCCAGCAGCCAAGATGTGGGTGGGACCCAGTACTTC. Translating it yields CASSQDVGGTQYF.

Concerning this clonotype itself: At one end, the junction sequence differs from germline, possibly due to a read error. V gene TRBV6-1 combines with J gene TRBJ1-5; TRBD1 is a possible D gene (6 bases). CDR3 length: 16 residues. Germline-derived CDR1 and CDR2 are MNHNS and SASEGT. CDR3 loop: CASSVFGTIGNQPQHF. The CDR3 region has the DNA TGTGCCAGCAGTGTCTTTGGGACAATCGGCAACCAGCCCCAGCATTTT.

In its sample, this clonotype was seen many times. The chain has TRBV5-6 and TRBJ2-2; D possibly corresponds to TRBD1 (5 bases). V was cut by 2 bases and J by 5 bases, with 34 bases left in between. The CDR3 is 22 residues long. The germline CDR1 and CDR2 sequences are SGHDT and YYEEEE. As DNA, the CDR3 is TGTGCCAGCAGCTTTTCAGAGATGAGACTCGATGGGGCCCCACCCACAACCGGGGAGCTGTTTTTT. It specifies CASSFSEMRLDGAPPTTGELFF.

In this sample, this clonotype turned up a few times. The chain's CDR3 is CSAPDRESSPTHKAFF. For the CDR3, the DNA is TGCAGTGCTCCGGACAGGGAATCCAGCCCGACACACAAAGCTTTCTTT. The chain couples TRBV20-1 to TRBJ1-1, with 8 bases that match TRBD1. Germline CDR1 reads DFQATT; CDR2 reads SNEGSKA (reference sequence). The CDR3 has 16 residues. The ends lost 5 bases at V and 9 bases at J; junction bases unmatched: 20.

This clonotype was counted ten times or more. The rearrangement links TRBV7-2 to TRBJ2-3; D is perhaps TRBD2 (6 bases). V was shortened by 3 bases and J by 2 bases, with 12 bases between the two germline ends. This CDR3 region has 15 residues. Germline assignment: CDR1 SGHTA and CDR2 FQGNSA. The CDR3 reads CASSLDGGTTDTQYF. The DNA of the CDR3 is TGTGCCAGCAGCTTGGACGGGGGAACCACAGATACGCAGTATTTT.

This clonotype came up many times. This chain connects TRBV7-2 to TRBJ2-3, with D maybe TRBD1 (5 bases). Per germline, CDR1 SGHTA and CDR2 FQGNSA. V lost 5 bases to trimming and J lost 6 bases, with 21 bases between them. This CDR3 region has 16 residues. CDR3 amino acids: CASSPRPQGTADTQYF. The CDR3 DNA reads TGTGCCAGCAGCCCCCGACCCCAGGGAACGGCGGATACGCAGTATTTT.

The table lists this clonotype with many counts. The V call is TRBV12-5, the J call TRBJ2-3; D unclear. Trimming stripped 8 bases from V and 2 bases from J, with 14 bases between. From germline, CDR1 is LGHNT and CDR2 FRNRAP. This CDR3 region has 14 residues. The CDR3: CASSPAASTDTQYF. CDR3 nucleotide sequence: TGTGCTAGTTCACCTGCGGCATCCACAGATACGCAGTATTTT.

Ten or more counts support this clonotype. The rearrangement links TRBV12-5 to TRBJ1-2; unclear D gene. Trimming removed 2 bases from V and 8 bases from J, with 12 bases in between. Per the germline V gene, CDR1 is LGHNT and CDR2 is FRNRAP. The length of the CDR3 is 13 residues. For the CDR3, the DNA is TGTGCTAGTGGTTTGCGCACGGGTCGCGGCTACACCTTC. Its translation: CASGLRTGRGYTF.

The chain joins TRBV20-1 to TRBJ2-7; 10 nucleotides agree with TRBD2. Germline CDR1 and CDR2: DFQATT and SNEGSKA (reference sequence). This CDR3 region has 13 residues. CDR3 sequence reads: CLTEREGSYEQYF. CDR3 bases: TGCTTAACTGAGCGGGAGGGATCCTACGAGCAGTACTTC.

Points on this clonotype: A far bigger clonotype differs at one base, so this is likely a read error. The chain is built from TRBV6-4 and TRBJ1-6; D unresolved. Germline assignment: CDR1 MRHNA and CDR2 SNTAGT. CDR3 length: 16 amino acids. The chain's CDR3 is CASSSLWAPANLPLHF. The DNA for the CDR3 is TGTGCCAGCAGTTCCCTGTGGGCCCCAGCTAATTTACCCCTCCACTTT.

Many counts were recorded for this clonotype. CDR3 residues: CASSKDRTTGELFF. For the CDR3, the DNA is TGTGCCAGCAGCAAGGACAGGACAACCGGGGAGCTGTTTTTT. The chain recombines TRBV7-9 with TRBJ2-2, with 7 bases that match TRBD1. J lost 5 bases, V lost 5 bases, and 5 bases had no gene match. Germline CDR1 SEHNR, CDR2 FQNEAQ (reference sequence). The CDR3 spans 14 residues.

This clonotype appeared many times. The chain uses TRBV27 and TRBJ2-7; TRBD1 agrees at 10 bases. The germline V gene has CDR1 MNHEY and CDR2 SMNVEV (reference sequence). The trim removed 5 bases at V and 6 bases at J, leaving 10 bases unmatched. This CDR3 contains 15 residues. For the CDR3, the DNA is TGTGCCAGCAGTACAGACGGGACAGGGGCTAGCGAGCAGTACTTC. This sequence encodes CASSTDGTGASEQYF.

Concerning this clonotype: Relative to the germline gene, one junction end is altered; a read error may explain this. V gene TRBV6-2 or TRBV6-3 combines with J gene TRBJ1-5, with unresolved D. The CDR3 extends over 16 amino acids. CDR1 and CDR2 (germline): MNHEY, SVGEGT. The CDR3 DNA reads TGTGCCAGCAGTTACCTCTCCGTGAGTAGCAACCAGCCCCAGCATTTT. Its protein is CASSYLSVSSNQPQHF.

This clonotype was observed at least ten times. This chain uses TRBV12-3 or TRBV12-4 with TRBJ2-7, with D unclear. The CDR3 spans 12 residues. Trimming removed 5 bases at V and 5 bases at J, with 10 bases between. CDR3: CASSEDRDEQYF. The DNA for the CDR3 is TGTGCCAGCAGTGAGGACCGAGACGAGCAGTACTTC.